The 13 T cell receptor beta chains below were found in one sample sequenced in a study of regulatory T cells in long-lasting Graves disease. The time point is: persistent/refractory GD, antithyroid drugs over 5 years with positive TRAb. The authors made the TCR library using RNA they extracted from PBMCs. The authors built TCR beta libraries using iRepertoire HTBI primers and Arm-PCR of CDR3 regions. Each CDR3 protein is one row after TCRdb ran MiXCR on the multiplex PCR reads. The table includes about 290,000 distinct CDR3 sequences, approximately 20% detected once. This material consisted of peripheral blood mononuclear cells (PBMCs), taken when the disease was refractory, from a patient treated with antithyroid drugs. Source of these receptors: a female donor with Graves disease.

The chain employs TRBV20-1 and TRBJ2-1, with D perhaps matching TRBD1 (8 bases). V was pared by 3 bases and J by 9 bases, with 18 bases between. This CDR3 is built from 14 residues. In germline, CDR1 is DFQATT, CDR2 SNEGSKA (reference sequence). The CDR3 DNA is TGCAGTGCTAGTATACGACAGGGGAGGGGTGAGCAGTTCTTC. Its protein product is CSASIRQGRGEQFF.

V is TRBV5-1 and J is TRBJ2-5, with D perhaps matching TRBD2 (6 bases). In germline, CDR1 is SGHRS, CDR2 YFSETQ. The V gene lost 3 bases and the J gene lost 1 base, with 13 bases spanning the gap. This CDR3 spans 15 amino acids. The CDR3 bases are TGCGCCAGCAGCTGGGGGGACCTCTCCCAAGAGACCCAGTACTTC. Translation gives CASSWGDLSQETQYF.

This clonotype was observed many times. The chain recombines TRBV5-6 with TRBJ2-7; D may be TRBD1 (6 bases). Trimming removed 3 bases from V and 5 bases from J, with 12 bases in between. CDR1 is SGHDT, CDR2 YYEEEE, per germline. The CDR3 is 13 residues long. The CDR3 is CASSSRDNDEQYF. CDR3 sequence (DNA): TGTGCCAGCAGCTCCCGGGACAATGACGAGCAGTACTTC.

The chain combines TRBV3-1 with TRBJ2-7; 15 nucleotides agree with TRBD2. V lost 0 bases, J lost 4 bases, and 7 bases stayed unmatched. The CDR3 extends over 18 amino acids. Per the germline V gene, CDR1 is LGHDT and CDR2 is YNNKEL (reference sequence). The CDR3 spells CASSQDPGLAGGPYEQYF. The CDR3 DNA reads TGTGCCAGCAGCCAAGACCCCGGACTAGCGGGAGGGCCGTACGAGCAGTACTTC.

Of note for this clonotype: A much larger clone is a single base away; this may be a read error. V usage is TRBV7-2 and J usage is TRBJ2-5, with a weak D call TRBD2 (6 bases). The germline gives CDR1 SGHTA, CDR2 FQGNSA. CDR3 length: 15 amino acids. V was trimmed by 5 bases and J by 2 bases, leaving 15 bases between them. CDR3: CTSSPRGIRQETQYF. The CDR3 bases are TGTACCAGCAGCCCCCGGGGGATAAGACAAGAGACCCAGTACTTC. The full variable domain, in which reference TRBV7-2 and TRBJ2-5 provide the parts outside the CDR3, is GAGVSQSPSNKVTEKGKDVELRCDPISGHTALYWYRQSLGQGLEFLIYFQGNSAPDKSGLPSDRFSAERTGGSVSTLTIQRTQQEDSAVYLCTSSPRGIRQETQYFGPGTRLLVL.

A few counts support this clonotype. The chain carries TRBV20-1 and TRBJ2-7; D unresolved. The V end was cut by 0 bases, the J end by 0 bases, with 6 bases between. The CDR3 runs 13 residues. Per germline, CDR1 DFQATT and CDR2 SNEGSKA (reference sequence). The CDR3 reads CSARDSHSYEQYF. CDR3 DNA sequence: TGCAGTGCTAGAGACTCGCACTCCTACGAGCAGTACTTC.

The chain combines TRBV20-1 with TRBJ2-7; maybe TRBD1 (5 bases). The CDR3 is 10 amino acids. Trimming took 5 bases from V and 6 from J, leaving 8 bases between them. The germline CDR1 and CDR2 sequences are DFQATT and SNEGSKA (reference sequence). Here the CDR3 DNA reads TGCAGTGCTCTGCAGGGCGAGCAGTACTTC. It yields the protein CSALQGEQYF.

This clonotype was seen a handful of times. The CDR3 is CASTTRDYEQYF. Here the CDR3 DNA reads TGTGCCAGCACCACAAGGGACTACGAGCAGTACTTC. The chain has TRBV28 and TRBJ2-7; D ambiguous. CDR3 length equals 12 residues. Germline-derived CDR1 and CDR2 are MDHEN and SYDVKM. The V and J ends lost 7 bases and 3 bases respectively, with 10 bases between them.

This clonotype was detected once. The V gene is TRBV10-3, the J gene TRBJ2-1, with 7 bases fitting TRBD2. Germline CDR1 is ENHRY and CDR2 is SYGVKD. CDR3 length: 16 amino acids. Trimming at V came to 2 bases and at J to 2 bases, leaving 6 bases not matched to a gene. DNA of the CDR3: TGTGCCATCAGTGAGCACTGGCGGGAGACCTACAATGAGCAGTTCTTC. Protein: CAISEHWRETYNEQFF.

The chain employs TRBV12-3 or TRBV12-4 and TRBJ2-7; D is possibly TRBD2 (5 bases). The CDR3 spans 13 residues. V shed 3 bases and J shed 7 bases, with 13 bases lying between them. CDR3 loop: CASSFEGLEEQYF. DNA of the CDR3: TGTGCCAGCAGTTTTGAGGGTTTAGAAGAGCAGTACTTC.

At least ten counts were recorded for this clonotype. The chain uses TRBV29-1 and TRBJ1-1, with 9 positions matching TRBD1. The CDR3 sequence is 12 residues long. J was trimmed by 10 bases and V by 6 bases; bases with no gene match: 9. The germline V gene has CDR1 SQVTM and CDR2 ANQGSEA. CDR3 sequence (DNA): TGCAGCGTGACGGACAGGGGCTTTTCAGCTTTCTTT. This gives the protein CSVTDRGFSAFF. Full variable domain (rest looked up from reference TRBV29-1 and TRBJ1-1): SAVISQKPSRDICQRGTSLTIQCQVDSQVTMMFWYRQQPGQSLTLIATANQGSEATYESGFVIDKFPISRPNLTFSTLTVSNMSPEDSSIYLCSVTDRGFSAFFGQGTRLTVV.

This clonotype was seen many times. The CDR3: CASSLGLQETQYF. The CDR3 nucleotides read TGTGCCAGCAGTTTAGGGCTACAAGAGACCCAGTACTTC. This chain uses TRBV28 with TRBJ2-5; D is unclear. CDR3 length: 13 amino acids. Germline loops: CDR1 MDHEN, CDR2 SYDVKM. The V end lost 2 bases, the J end lost 2 bases, and 6 bases lay between the germline ends.

This clonotype was picked up a small number of times. The gene calls are TRBV4-1 and TRBJ1-2; D might be TRBD1 (6 bases). V lost 0 bases and J 7 bases, leaving 15 bases between the germline ends. Looked up from germline, CDR1 is MGHRA and CDR2 is YSYEKL. The CDR3 covers 15 residues. CDR3 region: CASSQEEQGYAGYTF. CDR3 DNA sequence: TGCGCCAGCAGCCAAGAGGAACAGGGCTATGCTGGCTACACCTTC.